Listed here are 24 T cell receptor beta chains from one sample, sequenced in a study of a mutant IDH1 vaccine in newly diagnosed glioma. Data came from immunoSEQ multiplex PCR; TCRdb stores just in-frame clones and leaves some out. The sample consists of approximately 35,000 clones, approximately 87% of them appearing once. The antigens for these receptors are not known. Time point noted: week 23, last vaccination. Doses consisted of 300 ug of mutant IDH1 20-mer peptide each, paired with topical imiquimod. The source was PBMCs, collected from a glioma patient whose treatment included an IDH1 peptide vaccine. The receptors were gathered from a man aged 40-49 years with glioma.

The gene calls are TRBV4-2 and TRBJ1-5, with 8 positions matching TRBD1. CDR3 size: 18 residues. Germline assignment: CDR1 LGHNA and CDR2 YNFKEQ. V was pared by 3 bases and J by 3 bases, with 13 bases of the junction left unmatched. The CDR3 DNA sequence: TGTGCCAGCAGCCAGTCCCCTGAGACAGGGGTTTTCAATCAGCCCCAGCATTTT. Protein product: CASSQSPETGVFNQPQHF.

The V gene is TRBV20-1, the J gene TRBJ1-2; D gene ambiguous. This CDR3 comprises 11 residues. V lost 5 bases to trimming and J lost 5 bases, with 9 bases between them. Germline values: CDR1 DFQATT, CDR2 SNEGSKA (reference sequence). CDR3 bases: TGCAGTGCTGGTGCGGGTTATGGCTACACCTTC. Translated, it gives CSAGAGYGYTF.

The V call is TRBV10-3, the J call TRBJ2-7; possibly TRBD2 for D (6 bases). Germline V gene data show CDR1 as ENHRY and CDR2 as SYGVKD. V was pared by 7 bases and J by 1 base, with 14 bases between. This CDR3 region has 14 residues. The CDR3 nucleotides are TGTGCCATCACTGCAGTTCGGGAGTCCTACGAGCAGTACTTC. This translates into CAITAVRESYEQYF.

The chain carries TRBV27 and TRBJ2-7; D is possibly TRBD1 or TRBD2 (5 bases each). There are 13 residues in the CDR3. Germline V CDR1 and CDR2: MNHEY, SMNVEV (reference sequence). Trimming stripped 5 bases from V and 2 bases from J, with 10 bases between. The CDR3 is CASSPRGTYEQYV. As DNA, the CDR3 is TGTGCCAGCAGTCCCCGGGGCACCTACGAGCAGTACGTC.

The chain uses TRBV7-9 and TRBJ2-2, with D maybe TRBD1 (6 bases). V gave up 3 bases and J gave up 3 bases, with 14 bases separating them. Germline V gene lookup returns CDR1 SEHNR and CDR2 FQNEAQ (reference sequence). The CDR3 has 16 residues. In nucleotides, the CDR3 is TGTGCCAGCAGCTTCCACAGGGTTCGGGACACCGGGGAGCTGTTTTTT. Its translation is CASSFHRVRDTGELFF.

The J gene is TRBJ1-6, the V gene TRBV5-4; 10 bases align to TRBD1. Germline V lookup: CDR1 SGHNT, CDR2 YYREEE (reference sequence). This CDR3 contains 15 residues. The J segment lost 10 bases and the V segment lost 4 bases, leaving 8 bases of the junction unmatched. CDR3 nucleotide sequence: TGTGCCAGCAGCATCCCGGGACAGGGGACCTCACCCCTCCACTTT. As protein: CASSIPGQGTSPLHF.

V gene TRBV28 combines with J gene TRBJ2-7, with D possibly matching TRBD1 (5 bases). CDR1 and CDR2 (germline): MDHEN, SYDVKM. Trimming pared 6 bases from V and 3 bases from J, leaving 15 bases between. The CDR3 has 14 amino acids. The CDR3 protein is CASSQPRTSYEQYF. CDR3 nucleotides: TGTGCCAGCAGCCAGCCACGGACAAGCTACGAGCAGTACTTC.

The gene calls are TRBV2 and TRBJ1-4, with D perhaps matching TRBD1 (6 bases). Looked up from germline, CDR1 is SNHLY and CDR2 is FYNNEI. There are 18 residues in the CDR3. Between the trimmed V and J ends, which lost 5 bases and 4 bases, there was a span of 23 bases. The CDR3 DNA is TGTGCCAGCAGTCCGAGACAGGACTCGATTGTTTTTAATGAAAAACTGTTTTTT. This encodes CASSPRQDSIVFNEKLFF.

The CDR3, as DNA: TGTGCCAGCAGTTACTCTAGCGGGAGTCCCACAGATACGCAGTATTTT. Amino acids: CASSYSSGSPTDTQYF. This chain connects TRBV6-5 to TRBJ2-3, with 9 bases fitting TRBD2. Germline V gives CDR1 MNHEY, CDR2 SVGAGI. Losses at the gene ends were 0 bases for V and 2 bases for J; bases not matched to a gene: 3. The CDR3 has 16 amino acids.

This chain uses TRBV10-3 with TRBJ1-5; weak D call: TRBD1 (5 bases). The CDR3 has 15 amino acids. Germline V gene data show CDR1 as ENHRY and CDR2 as SYGVKD. With 4 bases removed from V and 6 bases from J, the gap between germline ends came to 16 bases. The CDR3 region has the DNA TGTGCCATCAGTGGGTCGTCAGGGTACGGTCAGCCCCAGCATTTT. It is translated as CAISGSSGYGQPQHF.

The chain couples TRBV9 to TRBJ1-1; D is possibly TRBD1 (5 bases). V was pared by 5 bases and J by 7 bases, with 12 bases between. This CDR3 comprises 12 residues. CDR1 and CDR2 from the germline V gene are SGDLS and YYNGEE. The chain's CDR3 is CASSPLDSEAFF. The CDR3 coding sequence is TGTGCCAGCAGTCCTCTCGACAGTGAAGCTTTCTTT.

This clone was counted a single time. The chain recombines TRBV6-5 with TRBJ2-5; D is perhaps TRBD2 (5 bases). Trimming removed 1 base from V and 5 bases from J, with 11 bases in between. The CDR3 spans 14 residues. CDR1 is MNHEY and CDR2 is SVGAGI in the germline V gene. The CDR3: CASSYWKGAETQYF. The CDR3 nucleotides are TGTGCCAGCAGTTACTGGAAGGGAGCGGAGACCCAGTACTTC.

The chain joins TRBV29-1 to TRBJ1-1; D may be TRBD1 (6 bases). CDR1 and CDR2 from the germline V gene are SQVTM and ANQGSEA. With 5 bases removed from V and 5 bases from J, the gap between germline ends came to 27 bases. The CDR3 is 17 residues long. CDR3 sequence reads: CSVPSEYTGLRGTEAFF. As DNA, the CDR3 is TGCAGCGTTCCCTCGGAGTATACAGGGTTAAGAGGGACTGAAGCTTTCTTT.

This clone was observed a single time. The rearrangement uses TRBV5-8 and TRBJ2-1, with 11 positions matching TRBD1. This CDR3 contains 16 residues. Looked up from germline, CDR1 is SGHTS and CDR2 is YDEGEE. V trimming: 0 bases; J trimming: 9 bases; junction bases outside the gene matches: 8. CDR3 protein: CASSLERTGGRGEQFF. CDR3 nucleotide sequence: TGTGCCAGCAGCTTGGAGAGGACAGGGGGCAGGGGTGAGCAGTTCTTC.

The genes are TRBV19 and TRBJ1-2; 9 nucleotides align to TRBD1. V trimming: 4 bases; J trimming: 8 bases; junction bases outside the gene matches: 5. Germline CDR1 and CDR2: LNHDA and SQIVND (reference sequence). The CDR3 extends over 13 amino acids. The CDR3 region is CASSTTGGYGYTF. CDR3 DNA: TGTGCCAGTAGTACGACAGGGGGTTACGGCTACACCTTC.

This chain uses TRBV19 with TRBJ2-3; D possibly corresponds to TRBD1 (6 bases). The CDR3 has 14 residues. Trimming took 3 bases from V and 3 from J, leaving 10 bases between them. Germline CDR1 and CDR2: LNHDA and SQIVND (reference sequence). CDR3 coding DNA: TGTGCCAGTAGTATGGGGGCAGGGACAGATACGCAGTATTTT. Amino acids: CASSMGAGTDTQYF.

This chain links TRBV4-1 with TRBJ1-5; D is unclear. CDR3 length: 13 amino acids. V lost 0 bases, J lost 5 bases, and 5 bases lay in between. Germline V CDR1 and CDR2: MGHRA, YSYEKL. Written as DNA, the CDR3 is TGCGCCAGCAGCCAAGAATATGATCAGCCCCAGCATTTT. Its translation is CASSQEYDQPQHF.

This chain uses TRBV19 with TRBJ2-7; D remains ambiguous. V dropped 4 bases and J dropped 2 bases, with 12 bases sitting between them. This CDR3 is built from 14 residues. Germline V gives CDR1 LNHDA, CDR2 SQIVND (reference sequence). CDR3 bases: TGTGCCAGTAGTAGTGCAGCAGGAACCTACGAGCAGTACTTC. Protein: CASSSAAGTYEQYF.

The chain is built from TRBV7-8 and TRBJ1-2; 9 nucleotides agree with TRBD1. This CDR3 comprises 15 residues. V was pared by 5 bases and J by 7 bases, with 11 bases of the junction left unmatched. Germline assignment: CDR1 SGHVS and CDR2 FQNEAQ. The CDR3 nucleotides read TGTGCCAGCAGCGGTACCGGGACAGGGTTCAGTGGCTACACCTTC. The encoded protein is CASSGTGTGFSGYTF.

This chain uses TRBV4-1 with TRBJ2-2, with D perhaps matching TRBD1 or TRBD2 (5 bases each). V was shortened by 5 bases and J by 3 bases, with 10 bases between the two germline ends. The CDR3 is 14 residues long. Germline values: CDR1 MGHRA, CDR2 YSYEKL. As DNA, the CDR3 is TGCGCCAGCAGCTCGGGGCGGGACACCGGGGAGCTGTTTTTT. Its translation: CASSSGRDTGELFF.

A few counts support this clone. The chain joins TRBV5-4 to TRBJ1-2; tentatively, D is TRBD1 (5 bases). Germline values: CDR1 SGHNT, CDR2 YYREEE (reference sequence). V was shortened by 2 bases and J by 0 bases, with 14 bases between the two germline ends. The CDR3 extends over 16 amino acids. The CDR3 DNA reads TGTGCCAGCAGCTTAATGACAGATACTTCTAACTATGGCTACACCTTC. Translation: CASSLMTDTSNYGYTF.

The V and J genes are TRBV5-1 and TRBJ1-1, with TRBD1 identical over 7 bases. CDR3 size: 12 residues. CDR1 and CDR2 (germline): SGHRS, YFSETQ. V was clipped by 2 bases and J by 11 bases; unmatched bases: 6. CDR3 loop: CASSLSGGNAFF. CDR3 sequence (DNA): TGCGCCAGCAGCTTATCAGGGGGGAATGCTTTCTTT.

The J gene is TRBJ2-7, the V gene TRBV6-1; TRBD2 aligns across 8 bases. J lost 0 bases, V lost 4 bases, and 8 bases had no gene match. CDR1 and CDR2 (germline): MNHNS, SASEGT. The CDR3 is 16 residues long. This chain's CDR3 is CASSVGSGASSYEQYV. CDR3 coding DNA: TGTGCCAGCAGTGTCGGTAGCGGGGCTAGCTCCTACGAGCAGTACGTC.

V usage is TRBV27 and J usage is TRBJ1-1; 9 nucleotides match TRBD1. The germline CDR1 and CDR2 sequences are MNHEY and SMNVEV (reference sequence). V lost 3 bases, J lost 7 bases, and 3 bases stayed unmatched. The CDR3 consists of 13 residues. The CDR3 protein is CASSFTGGFEAFF. The CDR3 DNA reads as TGTGCCAGCAGTTTTACAGGGGGCTTTGAAGCTTTCTTT.